This TCR beta chain was captured in a study of T cell changes during pregnancy in multiple sclerosis. The protocol was immunoSEQ multiplex PCR, while the TCRdb copy is restricted to in-frame clones and leaves out a portion. The sample has some 23,000 clones; 86% are singletons. Germline CDR1 SGHVS, CDR2 FQNEAQ. The CDR3 extends over 17 amino acids. Trimming at V came to 4 bases and at J to 6 bases, leaving 9 bases not matched to a gene. The sample consisted of CD4+ T cells from peripheral blood mononuclear cells, taken in the first trimester of pregnancy. The clonotype was recovered from a female donor in good health, enrolled as a control in a pregnancy study. The gene calls are TRBV7-8 and TRBJ2-3, with TRBD2 identical over 14 bases. CDR3 amino acids: CASSSGRLAGGDDTQYF. For the CDR3, the DNA is TGTGCCAGCAGCTCTGGCAGACTAGCGGGAGGGGACGATACGCAGTATTTT.